This passage covers 20 T cell receptor beta chains from one sample sequenced in a study of CD8 T cells in ankylosing spondylitis. Study-wide results and limits: Characteristic of ankylosing spondylitis blood, it appeared, was a TCR beta motif comprising several highly homologous variants.

The antigens these receptors bind are not known. Via MiXCR, TCRdb re-called the 5' RACE reads, giving one row per CDR3 protein. The sample lists about 220,000 distinct CDR3 sequences, more than 5.5% occurring once. The sample was blood, either unsorted or a sorted T cell fraction (not recorded which). These receptors were taken from a male donor with ankylosing spondylitis.

The chain is built from TRBV7-6 and TRBJ2-1, with D possibly being TRBD2 (6 bases). The V end lost 5 bases, the J end lost 2 bases, and 16 bases lay between the germline ends. Germline V gene lookup returns CDR1 SGHVS and CDR2 FNYEAQ. The CDR3 is 16 amino acids. The CDR3 nucleotides are TGTGCCAGCAGCCGCCCCGCGGGACCAACCTACAATGAGCAGTTCTTC. Translation gives CASSRPAGPTYNEQFF.

This clonotype was seen more than once but under ten times. This chain joins TRBV27 and TRBJ2-7; maybe TRBD1 (5 bases). The germline V and J ends were trimmed by 2 bases and 7 bases, with 18 bases remaining between them. There are 15 residues in the CDR3. CDR1 MNHEY and CDR2 SMNVEV come from the germline V gene (reference sequence). The CDR3 is CASSLIRGSPREQYF. The CDR3 DNA is TGTGCCAGCAGTTTAATAAGGGGTTCTCCTCGTGAGCAGTACTTC.

In its sample, this clonotype was seen many times. The V gene is TRBV6-5, the J gene TRBJ2-3; D is uncertain. From germline, CDR1 is MNHEY and CDR2 SVGAGI. This CDR3 region has 14 residues. Trimming removed 3 bases at V and 1 base at J, with 8 bases between. In DNA form, the CDR3 reads TGTGCCAGCAGTTATGACTCCGGCACAGATACGCAGTATTTT. Protein product: CASSYDSGTDTQYF.

This clonotype was observed at least ten times. V is TRBV29-1 and J is TRBJ2-3; TRBD1 agrees at 7 bases. Trimming took 7 bases from V and 11 from J; bases not matched to a gene: 12. Germline CDR1 reads SQVTM; CDR2 reads ANQGSEA. The CDR3 has 12 residues. CDR3 DNA: TGCAGCGCAGAACCCAGGACAGGAGGGCAGTATTTT. This translates into CSAEPRTGGQYF.

This clonotype was picked up a small number of times. The chain combines TRBV4-3 with TRBJ1-2; tentative D call: TRBD1 (5 bases). Germline CDR1 is LGHNA and CDR2 is YSLEER. The CDR3 has 17 amino acids. The V and J ends lost 4 bases and 2 bases respectively, with 20 bases between them. CDR3 nucleotides: TGCGCCAGCAGCCCCGGTAGGGCACAGGTGAACAACTATGGCTACACCTTC. This sequence encodes CASSPGRAQVNNYGYTF.

The chain recombines TRBV20-1 with TRBJ2-1, with 12 bases identical to TRBD2. This CDR3 is 13 amino acids long. Germline V CDR1 and CDR2: DFQATT, SNEGSKA (reference sequence). The V segment lost 6 bases and the J segment 10 bases; nucleotides outside the gene matches: 7. This chain's CDR3 is CSARLAGVREQFF. In DNA, the CDR3 is TGCAGTGCGAGACTAGCGGGAGTCCGAGAGCAGTTCTTC.

Remarks on this clonotype: Just one base apart from a much larger clone, this may be a read error. The chain has TRBV7-2 and TRBJ1-1; D remains unclear. With 1 base removed from V and 6 bases from J, the gap between germline ends came to 15 bases. This CDR3 spans 15 amino acids. The germline V gene encodes CDR1 SGHTA and CDR2 FQGNSA. CDR3 region: CASSLGQLQISEAFF. The CDR3 nucleotides read TGTGCCAGCAGCTTAGGGCAGCTCCAAATTTCTGAAGCTTTCTTT.

The chain has TRBV4-1 and TRBJ2-3, with TRBD1 matching over 7 bases. The CDR3 is made up of 16 amino acids. The V segment lost 6 bases and the J segment 6 bases; nucleotides outside the gene matches: 15. CDR1 is MGHRA, CDR2 YSYEKL, per germline. The CDR3 coding sequence is TGCGCCAGCAGAATGACGACAGGGTTGGCCAGGGATACGCAGTATTTT. Its translation: CASRMTTGLARDTQYF.

This clonotype was seen many times. This chain connects TRBV11-1 to TRBJ2-6; TRBD1 aligns across 9 bases. Germline CDR1 and CDR2: SGHAT and FQDESV (reference sequence). V gave up 5 bases and J gave up 1 base; unmatched junction bases: 9. The CDR3 consists of 18 residues. The CDR3 coding sequence is TGTGCCAGCAGCGCAAACAGGGGGCGATTATCTGGGGCCAACGTCCTGACTTTC. Translating it yields CASSANRGRLSGANVLTF.

This clonotype was observed many times. The chain combines TRBV9 with TRBJ1-2; D may be TRBD1 (5 bases). Germline V lookup: CDR1 SGDLS, CDR2 YYNGEE. This CDR3 comprises 14 residues. V lost 2 bases to trimming and J lost 6 bases, with 14 bases between them. CDR3 sequence: CASSVADSSHGYTF. The CDR3 region has the DNA TGTGCCAGCAGCGTCGCCGACAGTTCTCATGGCTACACCTTC.

V gene TRBV28 combines with J gene TRBJ2-7; 7 nucleotides align to TRBD1. Unmatched junction bases numbered 5, after V lost 1 base and J lost 2 bases. Germline CDR1 MDHEN, CDR2 SYDVKM. This CDR3 contains 15 residues. For the CDR3, the DNA is TGTGCCAGCAGTTTATCCAGGGGGTTACCCTACGAGCAGTACTTC. This encodes CASSLSRGLPYEQYF.

There are many counts of this clonotype. This sequence joins TRBV20-1 and TRBJ2-5; 7 nucleotides align to TRBD1. The CDR3 extends over 15 amino acids. Germline assignment: CDR1 DFQATT and CDR2 SNEGSKA (reference sequence). After removal of 3 bases from V and 1 base from J, the junction contained 8 bases not matched to a gene. The CDR3 is CSASALGDSQETQYF. In nucleotides, the CDR3 is TGCAGTGCTAGTGCCCTGGGGGACAGCCAAGAGACCCAGTACTTC.

This clonotype was seen ten or more times. The final CDR3 position lacks the conserved phenylalanine or tryptophan, pointing to a likely read error. No DNA is shown, since the ends of the CDR3 on it are uncertain; the CDR3 is the one TCRdb lists. The chain couples TRBV5-1 to TRBJ2-5; the table's D call, TRBD1, has no DNA check behind it. CDR1 SGHRS and CDR2 YFSETQ come from the germline V gene. Counting both end residues, the CDR3 totals 12 amino acids. The chain's CDR3 is CASSLDPGPKVL.

This clonotype was seen a handful of times. For the CDR3, the DNA is TGTGCCAGCAGCTTTCCGATGAACGAGCAGTACTTC. Residues: CASSFPMNEQYF. The chain has TRBV7-2 and TRBJ2-7, with D hard to call. Germline values: CDR1 SGHTA, CDR2 FQGNSA. The CDR3 runs to 12 residues. Trimming stripped 3 bases from V and 5 bases from J, with 8 bases between.

This clonotype was picked up many times. The chain couples TRBV4-3 to TRBJ2-7; D uncertain. This CDR3 is built from 14 residues. The germline gives CDR1 LGHNA, CDR2 YSLEER. The germline V and J ends were trimmed by 1 base and 5 bases, with 12 bases remaining between them. The DNA of the CDR3 is TGCGCCAGCAGCCAAGGGTGGGGTCCCGACGAGCAGTACTTC. Amino acids: CASSQGWGPDEQYF.

This clonotype was recorded many times. The chain joins TRBV6-4 to TRBJ2-3; TRBD2 might be the D (6 bases). Germline CDR1 is MRHNA and CDR2 is SNTAGT. Trimming took off 4 bases at V and 0 bases at J, with 11 bases between the two ends. The CDR3 is made up of 15 amino acids. The CDR3 is CASSGGGLSTDTQYF. CDR3 in DNA: TGTGCCAGCAGTGGAGGAGGGCTTAGCACAGATACGCAGTATTTT.

This clonotype was seen at least ten times. The rearrangement joins TRBV28 to TRBJ2-3, with 7 bases identical to TRBD2. Trimming removed 9 bases from V and 10 bases from J; junction bases left unmatched: 13. The CDR3 covers 13 residues. CDR1 is MDHEN, CDR2 SYDVKM, per germline. The CDR3 coding sequence is TGTGCCAGTCGGGAGGCGGCGGACTATCCGCAGTATTTT. It specifies CASREAADYPQYF. The full variable domain, rest sourced from reference TRBV28 and TRBJ2-3, is DVKVTQSSRYLVKRTGEKVFLECVQDMDHENMFWYRQDPGLGLRLIYFSYDVKMKEKGDIPEGYSVSREKKERFSLILESASTNQTSMYLCASREAADYPQYFGPGTRLTVL.

This clonotype was seen many times. V and J are TRBV29-1 and TRBJ1-5; 8 nucleotides align to TRBD1. The CDR3 loop spans 13 amino acids. Trimming at V came to 4 bases and at J to 6 bases, leaving 5 bases not matched to a gene. Per the germline V gene, CDR1 is SQVTM and CDR2 is ANQGSEA. The CDR3 spells CSVAQGAFQPQHF. DNA of the CDR3: TGCAGCGTTGCGCAGGGGGCATTTCAGCCCCAGCATTTT.

This clonotype was picked up many times. Here the CDR3 reads CASSFGSGVVGYTF. DNA of the CDR3: TGTGCCAGCAGTTTCGGGTCAGGGGTTGTAGGCTACACCTTC. V usage is TRBV12-3 or TRBV12-4 and J usage is TRBJ1-2; a weak D match, TRBD1 (6 bases). Trimming removed 3 bases at V and 8 bases at J, with 16 bases between. This CDR3 has 14 amino acids.

This clonotype was counted ten times or more. This chain joins TRBV27 and TRBJ2-3, with TRBD2 as a possible D gene (5 bases). V gave up 7 bases and J gave up 5 bases, with 25 bases separating them. The germline V gene encodes CDR1 MNHEY and CDR2 SMNVEV (reference sequence). The CDR3 consists of 17 residues. CDR3 DNA: TGTGCCAGCACCTCGACTCGGGAAGCGCTTCTAGAAGATACGCAGTATTTT. Translation: CASTSTREALLEDTQYF.